The sequence of this T cell receptor beta chain was determined in a study of regulatory T cells in long-lasting Graves disease. Findings and caveats of the study: Accuracy was perhaps lowered by the small sample size.

This clonotype has a handful of counts. What it binds is not known. Time point denoted: persistent/refractory GD, antithyroid drugs over 5 years with positive TRAb. Making the TCR library involved RNA that had been extracted from PBMCs. The TCR beta library used iRepertoire HTBI primers with Arm-PCR amplification of CDR3. As handled by the study authors: Spanning all samples, the identified segments comprised 62 TRBV and fewer than 15 TRBJ. TCRdb analysed the multiplex PCR reads with MiXCR anew, one entry per CDR3 protein. TCRdb's processing, not the authors' own work, is the source of the V and J calls. The sample holds 360,000 or so distinct CDR3 sequences, roughly 23% seen once. This CDR3 region has 14 residues. The V end lost 4 bases, the J end lost 4 bases, and 10 bases lay between the germline ends. Germline CDR1 is SEHNR and CDR2 is FQNEAQ (reference sequence).

The sequence came from a middle-aged woman with Graves disease. The source was peripheral blood mononuclear cells (PBMCs), collected when the disease was refractory, from a patient treated with antithyroid drugs. V usage is TRBV7-9 and J usage is TRBJ2-2; no reliable D call. The CDR3 loop is CASSSIAGTGELFF. In nucleotides, the CDR3 is TGTGCCAGCAGCTCCATAGCCGGCACCGGGGAGCTGTTTTTT.